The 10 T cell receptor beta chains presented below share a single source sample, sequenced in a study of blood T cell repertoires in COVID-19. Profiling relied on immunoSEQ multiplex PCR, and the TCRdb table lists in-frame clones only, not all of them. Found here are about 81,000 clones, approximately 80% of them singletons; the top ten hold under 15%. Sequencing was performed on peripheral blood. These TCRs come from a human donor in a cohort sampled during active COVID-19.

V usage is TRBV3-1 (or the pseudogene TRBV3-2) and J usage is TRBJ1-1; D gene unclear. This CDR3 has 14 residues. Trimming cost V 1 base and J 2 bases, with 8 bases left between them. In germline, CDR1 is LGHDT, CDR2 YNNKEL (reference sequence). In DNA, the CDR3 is TGTGCCAGCAGCCAAGTTTCCAGTAACACTGAAGCTTTCTTT. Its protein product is CASSQVSSNTEAFF.

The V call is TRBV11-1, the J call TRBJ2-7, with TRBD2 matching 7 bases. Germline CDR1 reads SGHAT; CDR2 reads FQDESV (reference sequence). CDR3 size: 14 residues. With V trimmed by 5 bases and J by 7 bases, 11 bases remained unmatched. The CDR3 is CASSPSGATLEQYF. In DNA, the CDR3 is TGTGCCAGCAGCCCTAGCGGTGCGACTTTGGAGCAGTACTTC.

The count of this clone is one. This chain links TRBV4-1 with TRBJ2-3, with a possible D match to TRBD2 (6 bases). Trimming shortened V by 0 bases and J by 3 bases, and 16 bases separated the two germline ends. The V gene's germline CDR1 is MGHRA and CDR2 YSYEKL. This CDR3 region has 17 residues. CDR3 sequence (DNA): TGCGCCAGCAGCCAAGATAACGGGAGAGGTCTAACAGATACGCAGTATTTT. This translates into CASSQDNGRGLTDTQYF.

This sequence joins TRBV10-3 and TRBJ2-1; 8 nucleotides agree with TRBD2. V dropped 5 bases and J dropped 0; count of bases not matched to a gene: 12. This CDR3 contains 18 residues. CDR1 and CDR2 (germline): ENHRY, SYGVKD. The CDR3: CAISPNPTSASSYNEQFF. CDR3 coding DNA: TGTGCCATCAGTCCAAACCCGACTAGCGCGAGCTCCTACAATGAGCAGTTCTTC.

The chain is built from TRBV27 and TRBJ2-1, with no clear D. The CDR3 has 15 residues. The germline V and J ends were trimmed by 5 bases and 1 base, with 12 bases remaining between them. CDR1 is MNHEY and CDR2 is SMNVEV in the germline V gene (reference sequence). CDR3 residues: CASSPADKSYNEQFF. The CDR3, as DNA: TGTGCCAGCAGTCCCGCCGACAAGTCCTACAATGAGCAGTTCTTC.

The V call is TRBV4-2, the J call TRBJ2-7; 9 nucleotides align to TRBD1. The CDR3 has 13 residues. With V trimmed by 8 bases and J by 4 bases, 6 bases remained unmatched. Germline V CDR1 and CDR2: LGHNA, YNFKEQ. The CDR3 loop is CASAQTGGYEQYF. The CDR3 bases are TGTGCCAGCGCACAGACAGGGGGGTACGAGCAGTACTTC.

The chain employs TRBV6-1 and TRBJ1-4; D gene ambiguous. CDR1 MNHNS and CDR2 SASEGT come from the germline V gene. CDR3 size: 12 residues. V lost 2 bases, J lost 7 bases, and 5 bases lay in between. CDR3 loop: CASSERGEKLFF. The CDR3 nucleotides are TGTGCCAGCAGTGAACGGGGTGAAAAACTGTTTTTT.

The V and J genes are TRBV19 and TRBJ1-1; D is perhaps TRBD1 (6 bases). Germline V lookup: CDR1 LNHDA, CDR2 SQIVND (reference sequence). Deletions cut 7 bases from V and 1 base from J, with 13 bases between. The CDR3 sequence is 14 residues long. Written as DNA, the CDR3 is TGTGCCAGTAATGGGAACAGGGCGAACACTGAAGCTTTCTTT. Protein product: CASNGNRANTEAFF.

CDR3 in DNA: TGTGCCAGCAGTTTACTCCACGAGACAGCATTCTATGGCTACACCTTC. This codes for CASSLLHETAFYGYTF. The genes are TRBV28 and TRBJ1-2; TRBD1 might be the D (5 bases). There are 16 residues in the CDR3. V was clipped by 2 bases and J by 4 bases, with 17 bases between them. Germline loops: CDR1 MDHEN, CDR2 SYDVKM.

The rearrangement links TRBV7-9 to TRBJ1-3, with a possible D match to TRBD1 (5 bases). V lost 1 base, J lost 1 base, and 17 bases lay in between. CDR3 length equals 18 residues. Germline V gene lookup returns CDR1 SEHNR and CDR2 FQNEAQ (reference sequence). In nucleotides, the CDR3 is TGTGCCAGCAGCTTAGTAAGGCAGGGAAGGGCGTCTGGAAACACCATATATTTT. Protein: CASSLVRQGRASGNTIYF.